This T cell receptor (beta chain) was observed in a study of cytomegalovirus exposure and HLA in healthy donors. CDR1 and CDR2 from the germline V gene are SGHTA and FQGNSA. V trimming: 3 bases; J trimming: 4 bases; junction bases outside the gene matches: 4. The CDR3 extends over 14 amino acids. Study-wide results and limits: In vitro testing confirmed a few CMV-associated chains as specific for CMV antigens. Altogether, 164 TCR beta chains were recorded as cytomegalovirus-associated.

As for this clone: Its matching antigen is unknown.

TCRdb's copy holds only in-frame clones and misses some; the assay was immunoSEQ multiplex PCR. The profile covers 200,000 or so clones, with approximately 80% appearing a single time and under 7.5% taken by the ten largest. It was the approximately 130-subject validation cohort, separate from the approximately 700-subject first cohort, to which the donors belonged. The specimen was PBMCs. This TCR was sampled from a man aged 18 to 30 in good health and CMV-seropositive. The chain is built from TRBV7-2 and TRBJ2-3; 7 positions match TRBD2. The CDR3 loop is CASSFPGRPDTQYF. DNA of the CDR3: TGTGCCAGCAGCTTCCCCGGGAGGCCAGATACGCAGTATTTT.